Each of the 15 T cell receptor beta chains below was sequenced from the same sample in a study of T-cell memory formation after mild COVID-19. TCRdb re-analysed the 5' RACE reads in MiXCR, keeping a single row per CDR3 protein. Seen here are around 250,000 distinct CDR3 sequences, around 15% observed once, and the top ten hold roughly 25%. The sequenced sample consisted of PBMCs or a T cell subset sorted from them (not recorded which). The receptors shown here come from a man between 18 and 35 years old who had mild COVID-19 (a few samples of this study predate the infection). Cell type and time point are not known.

The V and J genes are TRBV6-6 and TRBJ1-5, with TRBD1 matching 8 bases. Trimming took 0 bases from V and 1 from J; bases not matched to a gene: 8. CDR1 and CDR2 from the germline V gene are MNHNY and SVGAGI (reference sequence). The CDR3 is made up of 18 amino acids. As DNA, the CDR3 is TGTGCCAGCAGTTACTCCCGCCGGGACAGGTGGAGCAATCAGCCCCAGCATTTT. The encoded protein is CASSYSRRDRWSNQPQHF.

This clonotype has more than one count but fewer than ten. This rearrangement joins TRBV6-1 to TRBJ2-1; maybe TRBD1 (5 bases). The CDR3 contains 14 residues. The V gene lost 7 bases and the J gene lost 4 bases, with 14 bases spanning the gap. Per the germline V gene, CDR1 is MNHNS and CDR2 is SASEGT. The CDR3, as DNA: TGTGCCAGCATCCTTGGACAATTTTACAATGAGCAGTTCTTC. Amino acid sequence: CASILGQFYNEQFF.

This clonotype was counted only a few times. This chain uses TRBV20-1 with TRBJ1-1; D call uncertain. Germline V gene sequence: CDR1 DFQATT, CDR2 SNEGSKA (reference sequence). There are 13 residues in the CDR3. V was cut by 6 bases and J by 0 bases, with 11 bases left in between. The CDR3 is CSANSLLNTEAFF. The CDR3 region has the DNA TGCAGTGCAAACAGCCTTCTGAACACTGAAGCTTTCTTT.

The V gene is TRBV10-2, the J gene TRBJ1-2; D perhaps matches TRBD1 (5 bases). CDR1 and CDR2 (germline): WSHSY, SAAADI. The CDR3 is made up of 15 amino acids. V was cut by 2 bases and J by 4 bases, with 14 bases left in between. The CDR3 region has the DNA TGCGCCAGCAGTGAGGGGACTCCTGGTGCCTATGGCTACACCTTC. Its protein is CASSEGTPGAYGYTF.

Only a few counts were recorded for this clonotype. The CDR3 nucleotides are TGTGCCACCAGTGACATACAGGACTATGGCTACACCTTC. Protein product: CATSDIQDYGYTF. The chain joins TRBV24-1 to TRBJ1-2, with D possibly matching TRBD1 (5 bases). CDR3 length equals 13 residues. Germline V lookup: CDR1 KGHDR, CDR2 SFDVKD. V lost 4 bases to trimming and J lost 3 bases, with 8 bases between them.

This clonotype was found a few times. The chain uses TRBV7-3 and TRBJ2-2; a possible D gene is TRBD1 (5 bases). The CDR3 is 15 amino acids. CDR1 and CDR2 (germline): SGHTA, FQGTGA. Trimming removed 2 bases from V and 4 bases from J, with 11 bases in between. The CDR3 reads CASSLAGSVTGELFF. The CDR3 DNA reads TGTGCCAGCAGCTTAGCAGGGTCGGTCACCGGGGAGCTGTTTTTT.

This clonotype was seen repeatedly, ten times or more. V is TRBV6-5 and J is TRBJ2-1; D may be TRBD1 or TRBD2 (5 bases each). V lost 5 bases and J 4 bases, leaving 12 bases between the germline ends. The CDR3 consists of 14 residues. Germline CDR1 and CDR2: MNHEY and SVGAGI. CDR3: CASSAYGAYNEQFF. The DNA of the CDR3 is TGTGCCAGCAGTGCCTACGGGGCTTACAATGAGCAGTTCTTC.

This clonotype came up many times. The CDR3 loop reads CASSQDFETQYF. CDR3 in DNA: TGTGCCAGCAGCCAAGACTTCGAGACCCAGTACTTC. The V call is TRBV3-1, the J call TRBJ2-5; D gene unclear. The germline gives CDR1 LGHDT, CDR2 YNNKEL (reference sequence). The CDR3 is 12 residues long. Trimming left V 0 bases short and J 5 bases short, with 4 bases between.

The rearrangement uses TRBV4-1 and TRBJ1-3, with D uncertain. The CDR3 is made up of 13 amino acids. The V end lost 7 bases, the J end lost 0 bases, and 7 bases lay between the germline ends. CDR1 and CDR2 (germline): MGHRA, YSYEKL. In nucleotides, the CDR3 is TGCGCCAGCACCGGGCTCTCTGGAAACACCATATATTTT. As protein: CASTGLSGNTIYF.

This clonotype showed up just a few times. The chain is built from TRBV20-1 and TRBJ2-5; 10 bases align to TRBD2. The CDR3 length is 12 residues. Germline values: CDR1 DFQATT, CDR2 SNEGSKA (reference sequence). The CDR3 reads CSQGTSAETQYF. CDR3 in DNA: TGCAGCCAGGGGACTAGCGCGGAGACCCAGTACTTC.

This clonotype has more than one count but fewer than ten. The chain combines TRBV4-1 with TRBJ1-3; D may be TRBD1 (5 bases). V was pared by 1 base and J by 0 bases, with 10 bases between. In germline, CDR1 is MGHRA, CDR2 YSYEKL. The CDR3 totals 16 residues. CDR3 in amino acids: CASSQGQTSSGNTIYF. In nucleotides, the CDR3 is TGCGCCAGCAGCCAAGGACAGACCAGCTCTGGAAACACCATATATTTT.

This clonotype showed up just a few times. The CDR3 sequence is CASSRFGTDTQYF. The CDR3 DNA reads as TGTGCCAGCAGCCGTTTCGGCACAGATACGCAGTATTTT. This chain connects TRBV7-3 to TRBJ2-3; D uncertain. Between the trimmed V and J ends, which lost 5 bases and 1 base, there was a span of 7 bases. The CDR3 spans 13 residues. Germline CDR1 reads SGHTA; CDR2 reads FQGTGA.

This clonotype occurred a few times. The rearrangement joins TRBV12-3 or TRBV12-4 to TRBJ2-2; TRBD2 agrees at 10 bases. The J segment lost 6 bases and the V segment lost 10 bases, leaving 11 bases of the junction unmatched. The CDR3 is 15 residues long. The CDR3 region is CAILAGGILAGELFF. In DNA, the CDR3 is TGTGCCATCTTAGCGGGGGGAATTCTTGCCGGGGAGCTGTTTTTT.

The sample holds a few counts of this clonotype. CDR3 coding DNA: TGTGCCAGCAGCAACATGATGAACACTGAAGCTTTCTTT. This gives the protein CASSNMMNTEAFF. The gene calls are TRBV7-2 and TRBJ1-1, with D uncertain. V lost 5 bases and J lost 0, with 7 bases in between. Germline-derived CDR1 and CDR2 are SGHTA and FQGNSA. The CDR3 extends over 13 amino acids.

This clonotype was counted only a few times. The rearrangement uses TRBV2 and TRBJ2-4; D may be TRBD1 or TRBD2 (6 bases each). Trimming left V 8 bases short and J 1 base short, with 9 bases between. Germline V CDR1 and CDR2: SNHLY, FYNNEI. The CDR3 is 13 amino acids. CDR3 region: CASGGPAKNIQYF. The CDR3 coding sequence is TGTGCCAGCGGGGGGCCGGCCAAAAACATTCAGTACTTC.